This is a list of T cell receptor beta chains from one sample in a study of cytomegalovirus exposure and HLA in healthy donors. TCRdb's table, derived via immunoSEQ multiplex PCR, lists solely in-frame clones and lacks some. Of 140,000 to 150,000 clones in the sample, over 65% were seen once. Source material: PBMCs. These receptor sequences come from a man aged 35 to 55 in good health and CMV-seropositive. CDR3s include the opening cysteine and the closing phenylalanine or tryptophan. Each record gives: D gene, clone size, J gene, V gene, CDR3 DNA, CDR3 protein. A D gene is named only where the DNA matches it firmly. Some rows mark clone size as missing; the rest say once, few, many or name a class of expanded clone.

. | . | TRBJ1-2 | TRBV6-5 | TGTGCCAGCAGTTACTCGGCCGGGACTCGTGGCTACACCTTC | CASSYSAGTRGYTF
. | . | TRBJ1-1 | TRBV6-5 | TGTGCCAGCAGAACACAGGGCGGCCGCACTGAAGCTTTCTTT | CASRTQGGRTEAFF
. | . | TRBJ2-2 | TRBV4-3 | TGCGCCAGCAGCCAACTCTTCGGGGAGCTGTTTTTT | CASSQLFGELFF
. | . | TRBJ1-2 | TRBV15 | TGTGCCACCAGCAGAGATTACCGGGATGGCTACACCTTC | CATSRDYRDGYTF
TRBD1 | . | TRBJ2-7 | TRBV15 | TGTGCCACCAGCAGTAGGGACAGGGGCTCCTACGAGCAGTACTTC | CATSSRDRGSYEQYF
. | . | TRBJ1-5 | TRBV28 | TGTGCCAGCAGTTTCGATCAGCCCCAGCATTTT | CASSFDQPQHF
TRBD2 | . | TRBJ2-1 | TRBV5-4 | TGTGCCAGCCGATTAGCGGGAAGGGATGAGCAGTTCTTC | CASRLAGRDEQFF
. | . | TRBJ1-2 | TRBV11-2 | TGTGCCAGCAGCTTCGGACAGAACTATGGCTACACCTTC | CASSFGQNYGYTF
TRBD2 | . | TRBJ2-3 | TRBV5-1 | TGCGCCAGCAGCTTGGCGGGGCTAGCGGCCACAGATACGCAGTATTTT | CASSLAGLAATDTQYF
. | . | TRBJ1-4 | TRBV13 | TGTGCCAGCAGCCAATCGTGGGGGCGGCATGAAAAACTGTTTTTT | CASSQSWGRHEKLFF
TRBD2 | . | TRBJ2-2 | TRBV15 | TGTGCCACCAGCAGAGAAATAGCGGGAGGGCTGGGGACCGGGGAGCTGTTTTTT | CATSREIAGGLGTGELFF
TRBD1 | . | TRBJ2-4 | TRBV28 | TGTGCCAGCAGTAGGACAGGGATATGGAACATTCAGTACTTC | CASSRTGIWNIQYF
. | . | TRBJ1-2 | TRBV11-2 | TGTGCCAGCAGCTTAGGGACAGAATCCTATGGCTACACCTTC | CASSLGTESYGYTF
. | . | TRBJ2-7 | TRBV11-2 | TGTGCCAGCAGCTTCGGGGCTAGCGAGTCCTACGAGCAGTACTTC | CASSFGASESYEQYF
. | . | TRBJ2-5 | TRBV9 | TGTGCCAGCAGCGTAAAGGGGGGGCATGAGACCCAGTACTTC | CASSVKGGHETQYF
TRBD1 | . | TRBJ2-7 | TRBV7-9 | TGTGCCAGCAGCTTAGAGCCGGGACAGGGGAACGAGCAGTACTTC | CASSLEPGQGNEQYF
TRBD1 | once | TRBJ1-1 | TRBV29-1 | TGCAGCGTCGAACAGGGGACTGAAGCTTTCTTT | CSVEQGTEAFF
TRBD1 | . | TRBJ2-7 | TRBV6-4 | TGTGCCAGCAGTGACTCGAGGACAGGCCTCTACGAGCAGTACTTC | CASSDSRTGLYEQYF
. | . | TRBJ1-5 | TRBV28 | TGTGCCAGCAGTTTTCCGCCAGGACTGAATCAGCCCCAGCATTTT | CASSFPPGLNQPQHF
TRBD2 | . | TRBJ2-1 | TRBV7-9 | TGTGCCAGCAGCTTAGCGCTAGCGGGGTCGTACAATGAGCAGTTCTTC | CASSLALAGSYNEQFF
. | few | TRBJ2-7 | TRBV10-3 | TGTGCCATCAGTGAGTCGGCCGTCTCCTACGAGCAGTACTTC | CAISESAVSYEQYF
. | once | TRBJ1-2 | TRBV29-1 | TGCAGCGTTGAGACGAACGGAGACTATGGCTACACCTTC | CSVETNGDYGYTF
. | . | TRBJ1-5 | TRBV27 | TGTGCCAGCAGAGAACAGGGTTTCGGCAATCAGCCCCAGCATTTT | CASREQGFGNQPQHF
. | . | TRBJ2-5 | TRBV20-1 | TGCAGTGCTAGAGGTGTCTCCCAGTACTTC | CSARGVSQYF
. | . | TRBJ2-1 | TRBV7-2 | TGTGCCAGCAGCTTAGTAGGGGGAGCTAGCTCCTACAATGAGCAGTTCTTC | CASSLVGGASSYNEQFF
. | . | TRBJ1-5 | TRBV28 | TGTGCCAGCAGTTCGGTAAGCAATCAGCCCCAGCATTTT | CASSSVSNQPQHF
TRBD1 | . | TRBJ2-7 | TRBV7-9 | TGTGCCAGCAGCGCCGACAGGGGCGAGCAGTACTTC | CASSADRGEQYF
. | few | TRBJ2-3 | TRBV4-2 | TGTGCCAGCAGCCAGGGGGCCGAGGGCTACTCTAGCACAGATACGCAGTATTTT | CASSQGAEGYSSTDTQYF
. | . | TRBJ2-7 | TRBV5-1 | TGCGCCAGCAGCTTGGCATACACCTACGAGCAGTACTTC | CASSLAYTYEQYF
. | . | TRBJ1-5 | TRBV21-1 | TGTGCCAGCAGGAGGAGGGACTATCAGCCCCAGCATTTT | CASRRRDYQPQHF
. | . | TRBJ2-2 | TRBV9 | TGTGCCAGCAGCGTTTCGACTTCCGCGAACACCGGGGAGCTGTTTTTT | CASSVSTSANTGELFF
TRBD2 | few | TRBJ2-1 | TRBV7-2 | TGTGCCAGCAGCTTAATCGGAGACAGAGAGACTAGCGGATACAATGAGCAGTTCTTC | CASSLIGDRETSGYNEQFF
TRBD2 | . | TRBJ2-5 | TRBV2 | TGTGCCAGCAGTGAACCGGGACTAGCGGGCTCACAAGAGACCCAGTACTTC | CASSEPGLAGSQETQYF
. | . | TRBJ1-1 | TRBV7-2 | TGTGCCAGCGCCAGGGTTAGCACTGAAGCTTTCTTT | CASARVSTEAFF
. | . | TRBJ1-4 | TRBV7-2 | TGTGCCAGCAGCCTGGACAGCAGTAATGAAAAACTGTTTTTT | CASSLDSSNEKLFF
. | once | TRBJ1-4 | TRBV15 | TGTGCCACCAGCAGAGGTGGTTCAGGGGCGAGTGAAAAACTGTTTTTT | CATSRGGSGASEKLFF
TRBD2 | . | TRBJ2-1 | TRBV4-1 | TGCGCCAGCAGCTCACCTAGCGGGATCTACAATGAGCAGTTCTTC | CASSSPSGIYNEQFF
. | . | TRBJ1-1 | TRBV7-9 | TGTGCCAGCAGCCCCGGAGGTAACACTGAAGCTTTCTTT | CASSPGGNTEAFF
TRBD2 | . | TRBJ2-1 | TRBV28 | TGTGCCAGCAGTTCCGGGCTAGCGGGAGGGCCCTCGGTCAATGAGCAGTTCTTC | CASSSGLAGGPSVNEQFF
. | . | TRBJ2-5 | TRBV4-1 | TGCGCCAGCAGCCAAGTTACCCAGATGGGCCCCCAAGAGACCCAGTACTTC | CASSQVTQMGPQETQYF
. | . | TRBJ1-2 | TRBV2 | TGTGCCAGCAGTTCACAGAGCTATGGCTACACCTTC | CASSSQSYGYTF
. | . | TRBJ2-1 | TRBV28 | TGTGCCAGCAGTTTCCCCGGGAGCCTAACCAATGAGCAGTTCTTC | CASSFPGSLTNEQFF
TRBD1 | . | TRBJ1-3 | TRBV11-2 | TGTGCCAGCAGCTTAAAAGGGACAGCTGGAGGGGGAGGTAGAAACACCATATATTTT | CASSLKGTAGGGGRNTIYF
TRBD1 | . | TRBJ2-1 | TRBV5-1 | TGCGCCAGCAGCTTGGAGGGACAGCATTACAATGAGCAGTTCTTC | CASSLEGQHYNEQFF
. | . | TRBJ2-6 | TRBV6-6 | TGTGCCAGCAGTTACGGCCCTGGGGCCAACGTCCTGACTTTC | CASSYGPGANVLTF
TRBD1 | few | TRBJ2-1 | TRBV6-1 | TGTGCCAGCGGAGGGGACAGGGTAAACAATGAGCAGTTCTTC | CASGGDRVNNEQFF
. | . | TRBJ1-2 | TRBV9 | TGTGCCAGCAGCGTAGCGTTAGGGGTGGATGGCTACACCTTC | CASSVALGVDGYTF
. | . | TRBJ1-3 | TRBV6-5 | TGTGCCAGCAGTTATAGCACGGCTGGAAACACCATATATTTT | CASSYSTAGNTIYF
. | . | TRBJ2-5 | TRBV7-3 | TGTGCCAGCAGCTTCAGAGGGACTTTACAAGAGACCCAGTACTTC | CASSFRGTLQETQYF
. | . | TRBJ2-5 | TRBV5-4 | TGTGCCAGCAGCCCCCCCGGCCGGGTGGGAGAGACCCAGTACTTC | CASSPPGRVGETQYF
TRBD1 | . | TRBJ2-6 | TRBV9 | TGTGCCAGCAGCGGAAACAGGGGGCGGTTTTCTGGGGCCAACGTCCTGACTTTC | CASSGNRGRFSGANVLTF